These T cell receptor beta chains were read from a single sample in a study of glioma-infiltrating T cells after dendritic cell vaccination. The table came from immunoSEQ multiplex PCR; TCRdb's copy has only in-frame clones and leaves some out. The data hold about 92,000 clones, with around 86% observed a single time. Material: blood, obtained before dendritic cell vaccination. The receptors come from a human donor with glioblastoma. CDR3s include the opening cysteine and the closing phenylalanine or tryptophan. Fields, in order: J gene, CDR3 length, V gene, CDR3 protein.

TRBJ1-3,16,TRBV9,CASSVVDTLPGNTIYF
TRBJ2-7,12,TRBV18,CASSPEADEQYF
TRBJ2-5,17,TRBV5-1,CASSLNLGQLYQETQYF
TRBJ2-7,19,TRBV13,CASRTRGALAGTPSYEQYF
.,15,TRBV5-1,CASSKGTSGPYEQYF
TRBJ2-7,14,TRBV11-2,CASSLDTLTYEQYF
TRBJ1-5,14,TRBV5-4,CASSLGGSNQPQHF
TRBJ1-2,14,TRBV27,CASSYTGGGYGYTF
TRBJ1-1,16,TRBV5-1,CASSPDIGARNTEAFF
TRBJ2-6,16,TRBV2,CASSTLRYSGANVLTF
TRBJ1-3,19,TRBV5-6,CASSLFQGAVSLSGNTIYF
TRBJ2-2,16,TRBV9,CASSVGGATNTGELFF
TRBJ2-3,15,TRBV29-1,CSVDRTSGSTDTQYF
TRBJ2-3,14,TRBV28,CASGKQGATDTQYF
TRBJ2-5,13,TRBV6-5,CASKINGGETQYF
TRBJ2-1,15,TRBV30,CAWSRREGSYNEQFF
TRBJ2-7,17,TRBV27,CASSPPRAPSRSYEQYF
TRBJ2-7,15,TRBV10-1,CASSDPLDRGYEQYF
TRBJ1-1,15,TRBV12-2,CASRFFFEENPEAFF
TRBJ1-2,15,TRBV7-8,CASSTRDRVKYGYTF
TRBJ2-3,14,TRBV19,CATGWTGFSDTQYF
TRBJ2-7,14,TRBV9,CASSGPGSTYEQYF
TRBJ1-2,15,TRBV7-2,CASSLSPTQGYGYTF
TRBJ2-7,15,TRBV6-1,CASSPGQGPFYEQYF
TRBJ2-5,14,TRBV2,CASRQTSGGQTQYF
TRBJ1-4,15,TRBV25-1,CASSGRTGGDEKLFF
TRBJ2-2,15,TRBV5-1,CASSFGTGYTGELFF
TRBJ1-5,16,TRBV19,CASTTGGYRNWGPQHF
TRBJ2-5,16,TRBV6-1,CASSERRLAGKETQYF
TRBJ2-1,17,TRBV5-1,CASSFSGGGASYNEQFF
TRBJ1-1,14,TRBV7-9,CASSRVSMNTEAFF
TRBJ2-7,14,TRBV5-1,CASSEQGAPYEQYF
TRBJ1-6,14,TRBV7-9,CASSPPGTNSPLHF
TRBJ2-1,14,TRBV5-1,CASSLGRGYNEQFF
TRBJ2-7,14,TRBV2,CASRDPGTLYEQYF
TRBJ2-3,15,TRBV27,CASTPAESSTDTQYF
TRBJ2-7,14,TRBV28,CASSPDRRVYEQYF
TRBJ2-7,16,TRBV6-1,CASSEVGAGNSYEQYF
TRBJ1-1,14,TRBV14,CASSQGRRLTEAFF
TRBJ1-1,15,TRBV14,CASSRRQGMNTEAFF
TRBJ2-1,14,TRBV28,CASLGTSGLNEQFF
TRBJ1-2,16,TRBV5-1,CASSLPTGGANYGYTF
TRBJ2-3,16,TRBV5-1,CASSSHSGGAVDTQYF
TRBJ1-1,17,TRBV2,CASSEAGTGQRGTEAFF
TRBJ1-1,16,TRBV14,CASSQRAGGLFGEAFF